This T cell receptor (beta chain) comes out of a study of beta chain features in type 1 diabetes listed by TCRdb under 2018. Notes on the research overall: Mean age, gender distribution, total cell number and subset yield were not different between patients and healthy donors. Regulatory and stem cell-like memory subsets were obtained from only 8 patients and roughly 8 healthy donors, while naive and central memory subsets were obtained from all 30 or so donors. In the study, recently diagnosed type 1 diabetes patients and matched healthy donors were compared on the TCRB repertoires of their sorted circulating CD4+ T cell subsets. A total of some 100,000,000 sorted cells were examined across all samples, and a strong correlation was observed between cell number per subset and RNA yield. Overall results and qualifications from the work: HLA sub-analyses involved small numbers of individuals, so any influence of HLA type on TCRB rearrangement remained unresolved. Shorter templates might have been favored by PCR, but patient and control samples were amplified and corrected together, so both groups would have been affected equally by any skew. In all four CD4+ subsets, TCRB CDR3 length was moderately but significantly shorter in type 1 diabetes patients. Patients with type 1 diabetes made fewer insertions and deleted more nucleotides at VDJ recombination sites, implying thymic rearrangement abnormalities. Because cDNA was sequenced instead of genomic DNA, highly expressing activated cells could be over-represented, though the groups showed no difference in activation or CD3 levels. Naive, central memory and regulatory TCRB repertoires appeared to be more similar among patients than among healthy donors.

V and J lose 0 bases and 5 bases, and a span of 7 bases separates them. The CDR1 and CDR2 encoded by the germline V gene (reference sequence) are GTSNPN and SVGIG. Its CDR3 holds 12 amino acids, cysteine through phenylalanine. The retained sequence is limited to the CDR3, 36 bases, with the frame set at the first base. A single peripheral blood draw of 90 to 150 mL on average was collected from each donor into heparinised tubes. A BD FACSAria II was used to sort naive, central memory, regulatory and stem cell-like memory CD4+ T cells with a panel that included CD45RO, CCR7, CD25, CD127, CD95 and CD27. Every sorted population had a purity above 95%. Right away, PBMCs were isolated by Lymphoprep density gradient centrifugation and were stained directly, with no culture step. Samples were stained and sorted in pairs, with one healthy donor and one patient per experiment, so that batch effects were minimized.

This clone was seen only a few times. Its antigen is not yet known. No base qualities exist here, and no much larger clone lies one base off it. All of the isolated RNA was reverse transcribed with the High Capacity cDNA Reverse Transcription Kit, so expressed TCRB transcripts were sequenced. Deep immunoSEQ sequencing was performed on naive, central memory and regulatory T cell samples, with an average of around 3.5 million total reads per sample. After sorted cells were lysed in RLT buffer, RNA was extracted with DNase-treated RNeasy Micro or Mini kits, with the choice depending on cell number. Each cell subset was processed on its own to prevent cross-contamination, while patient and healthy donor samples were processed together. Using the immunoSEQ multiplex PCR, TCRB sequences were amplified from cDNA into 87-bp fragments spanning the CDR3 region. The amplicons were sequenced using the Illumina HiSeq platform. In the paper's pipeline: Synthetic template baselines were used to correct PCR bias computationally, reads within Hamming distance 2 were collapsed, and singletons that could not be merged were discarded. Reads were aligned against IMGT so that V, D and J genes, CDR3 length and insertions or deletions at six rearrangement sites could be assigned. Within each subset, clonotype counts were normalized to sorted cell number, after which true diversity and Gini coefficients were computed with the tcR R package. The overlap coefficient, calculated on TCRB nucleotide sequences, was used to quantify repertoire sharing. Held by TCRdb, this immuneACCESS table contains in-frame sequences only and omits some clones. Under half of the omission traces to an unresolved V gene where checked; the cause of the rest is unknown. V, J and clone size reflect that table, while D and trimming were determined from the DNA. The sample yields over 120,000 clones; about an eighth were counted once. Approximately 1.3% of the sample comes from the top ten.

The receptor comes from a man between 18 and 35 years old with type 1 diabetes. The material sequenced was central memory CD4+ T cells from blood. The rearrangement combines TRBV30 with TRBJ1-2; the D gene cannot be named for sure. The DNA is TGTGCCTGGAGTGTACGGGTTTATGGCTACACCTTC. It is translated as CAWSVRVYGYTF.